These T cell receptor beta chains were read from a single sample in a study of cytomegalovirus exposure and HLA in healthy donors. The table came from immunoSEQ multiplex PCR; TCRdb's copy has only in-frame clones and leaves some out. The sample lists 150,000 to 200,000 clones, roughly 79% occurring once. Input material: PBMCs. These receptors were taken from a young man in good health and CMV-seronegative. The CDR3 runs from the conserved cysteine through the conserved F or W. A D gene is named only where the DNA matches it firmly. Clone size, where shown, is once, few, many, or a class for clones that have expanded.

cdr3_length,d_call,j_call,v_call,clone_size,cdr3_nt,cdr3_aa
17,TRBD1,TRBJ1-3,TRBV19,once,TGTGCCAGTAGTACCCCGGGACAGTTTCTCTCTGGAAACACCATATATTTT,CASSTPGQFLSGNTIYF
10,.,TRBJ1-2,TRBV21-1,.,TGTGCCAGCAGCAAGAGGCGGATGACCTTC,CASSKRRMTF
14,.,TRBJ2-7,TRBV28,.,TGTGCCAGCACCCTTTCTAGCGAACTTTACGAGCAGTACTTC,CASTLSSELYEQYF
14,.,TRBJ2-5,TRBV6-1,.,TGTGCCAGCACCCCGCGCGGGGGCGGGGAGACCCAGTACTTC,CASTPRGGGETQYF
12,.,TRBJ2-7,TRBV29-1,.,TGCAGCGTTATTCCAGAGACTTACGAGCAGTACTTC,CSVIPETYEQYF
13,.,TRBJ2-1,TRBV14,few,TGTGCCAGCAGTCTTAGCTCCTACAATGAGCAGTTCTTC,CASSLSSYNEQFF
15,TRBD2,TRBJ2-7,TRBV11-2,few,TGTGCCAGCGCCACCGGGACTAGCGGATCCTACGAGCAGTACTTC,CASATGTSGSYEQYF
16,TRBD1,TRBJ1-4,TRBV6-1,.,TGTACCAGCAGTGTAACCGGGACAGTCTACTATATAGGGCTGTTTTTT,CTSSVTGTVYYIGLFF
18,TRBD1,TRBJ1-1,TRBV18,.,TGTGCCAGCTCACCTCCCTTAAACCCCGGGACAGGACTTTTGAAAGCTTTCTTT,CASSPPLNPGTGLLKAFF
17,.,TRBJ2-1,TRBV25-1,few,TGTGCCAGCAGTGATACCCCAGCGGGCGACTCCTACAATGAGCAGTTCTTC,CASSDTPAGDSYNEQFF
17,TRBD1,TRBJ2-2,TRBV5-4,.,TGTGCCAGCAGGGGGGGACAGGGGGTGTCGAACACCGGGGAGCTGTTTTTT,CASRGGQGVSNTGELFF
13,.,TRBJ2-7,TRBV6-1,.,TGTGCCAGCAGAGATGGACTTTACAACGAGCAGTACTTC,CASRDGLYNEQYF
19,TRBD2,TRBJ2-3,TRBV5-4,.,TGTGCCAGCAGCCGGGGACTAGCGGGAGCTTCAGACACAACAGATACGCAGTATTTT,CASSRGLAGASDTTDTQYF
15,.,TRBJ1-5,TRBV6-1,.,TGTGCCAGCAGTCCAGGTATCACTAGCAATCAGCCCCAGCATTTT,CASSPGITSNQPQHF
18,TRBD2,TRBJ2-5,TRBV28,.,TGTGCCAGCAGCCTTTCGATGACTAGCAACGAACCATGGGAGACCCAGTACTTC,CASSLSMTSNEPWETQYF
15,.,TRBJ2-7,TRBV14,.,TGTGCCAGCAGCCAAGATTCCGGGGGACCCTACGAGCAGTACTTC,CASSQDSGGPYEQYF
13,TRBD1,TRBJ1-2,TRBV19,.,TGTGCCGCCTCCGGGACAGATGATTATGGCTACACCTTC,CAASGTDDYGYTF
16,.,TRBJ2-5,TRBV5-6,.,TGTGCCAGCAGCCCCCGACAGACATCATTACAAGAGACCCAGTACTTC,CASSPRQTSLQETQYF
10,.,TRBJ2-5,TRBV20-1,.,TGCAGTGCTAGAGGAGGGACCCAGTACTTC,CSARGGTQYF
14,.,TRBJ1-1,TRBV27,once,TGTGCCAGCAGTTTATACGGCAGGGCGACTGAAGCTTTCTTT,CASSLYGRATEAFF
13,.,TRBJ1-5,TRBV18,few,TGTGCCAGCAGAATGGACAGCGATCAGCCCCAGCATTTT,CASRMDSDQPQHF
13,.,TRBJ1-5,TRBV6-1,.,TGTGCCAGCAGTCTTCGACTCAATCAGCCCCAGCATTTT,CASSLRLNQPQHF
16,TRBD1,TRBJ1-2,TRBV14,once,TGTGCCAGCAGCCAAGTGGGGACAGGGCCTTCCTATGGCTACACCTTC,CASSQVGTGPSYGYTF
15,.,TRBJ2-1,TRBV28,few,TGTGCCAGCAGTATAGCGGAAATCTCCTACAATGAGCAGTTCTTC,CASSIAEISYNEQFF
17,TRBD2,TRBJ2-2,TRBV2,.,TGTGCCAGCAGGGGGGGGACTAGCGGGTTCAACACCGGGGAGCTGTTTTTT,CASRGGTSGFNTGELFF
15,TRBD2,TRBJ2-1,TRBV6-5,.,TGTGCCAGCAGCTTAGTAGCGGGGTCCCTCGGTGAGCAGTTCTTC,CASSLVAGSLGEQFF
12,.,TRBJ1-1,TRBV19,.,TGTGCCAGTAGTCTCTTAGGGGCTGAAGCTTTCTTT,CASSLLGAEAFF
17,TRBD2,TRBJ2-7,TRBV28,.,TGTGCCAGCAGTTTGTTGGGGACTAGCGGGAGGAAAAACGAGCAGTACTTC,CASSLLGTSGRKNEQYF
17,TRBD2,TRBJ2-1,TRBV7-3,.,TGTGCCAGCAGCCGCATGGGGGGACTAGCACCCGAGAATGAGCAGTTCTTC,CASSRMGGLAPENEQFF
17,.,TRBJ2-1,TRBV10-1,.,TGCGCCAGCAGTGAGTCGAGACTAGAAAGGCGGAACAATGAGCAGTTCTTC,CASSESRLERRNNEQFF
16,TRBD1,TRBJ1-1,TRBV5-6,.,TGTGCCAGCAGCGGAGGGACAGGGGTGGCGAACACTGAAGCTTTCTTT,CASSGGTGVANTEAFF
15,TRBD2,TRBJ2-7,TRBV25-1,.,TGTGCCAGCACCCCTAGCGGGAGCCCAACCTACGAGCAGTACTTC,CASTPSGSPTYEQYF
14,.,TRBJ2-7,TRBV11-2,.,TGTGCCAGCAGCGCTGGACTAATTGGGGGTGAGCAGTACTTC,CASSAGLIGGEQYF
14,TRBD1,TRBJ2-7,TRBV6-1,.,TGTGCCAGCAGTGAGCGGGGACAGGCCTACGAGCAGTACTTC,CASSERGQAYEQYF
13,.,TRBJ2-3,TRBV10-3,.,TGTGCCATCAGTGGGGGGGACACAGATACGCAGTATTTT,CAISGGDTDTQYF
14,.,TRBJ1-2,TRBV7-3,.,TGTGCCAGCAGCTCGGACAGTGTACACGGGGGCTACACCTTC,CASSSDSVHGGYTF
15,TRBD1,TRBJ1-5,TRBV6-1,.,TGTGCCAGCAGTGATCACCGAGGGGGCAGTCAGCCCCAGCATTTT,CASSDHRGGSQPQHF
14,.,TRBJ1-5,TRBV6-5,.,TGTGCCAGCAGTTATGAGGGAGCCCGTCAGCCCCAGCATTTT,CASSYEGARQPQHF
13,.,TRBJ2-3,TRBV6-1,.,TGTGCCAGCAGTGAGGGTGGAGTAGATACGCAGTATTTT,CASSEGGVDTQYF
17,TRBD1,TRBJ1-5,TRBV5-4,.,TGTGCCAGCAGCTCAACCCCGGACAGGGGAAACAATCAGCCCCAGCATTTT,CASSSTPDRGNNQPQHF
13,.,TRBJ2-1,TRBV19,once,TGTGCCAGTAGTATTCTCTCGGCAGGGAAGCAGTTCTTC,CASSILSAGKQFF
14,TRBD2,TRBJ2-3,TRBV7-9,.,TGTGCCAGCTTTGCTAGCGGATACACAGATACGCAGTATTTT,CASFASGYTDTQYF
14,.,TRBJ2-3,TRBV4-1,.,TGCGCCAGCAGCCAAGAGCGAGGCACAGATACGCAGTATTTT,CASSQERGTDTQYF
17,TRBD1,TRBJ2-3,TRBV27,.,TGTGCCAGCAGTTCGGCACCGGGACAGGGTTTAACAGATACGCAGTATTTT,CASSSAPGQGLTDTQYF
15,TRBD2,TRBJ2-3,TRBV6-6,.,TGTGCCAGCAGTGATAGCGGGAGGGACACAGATACGCAGTATTTT,CASSDSGRDTDTQYF
15,.,TRBJ2-1,TRBV11-2,.,TGTGCCAGCAGCTTATTCAGGGTCAGGGGCAATGAGCAGTTCTTC,CASSLFRVRGNEQFF
14,TRBD2,TRBJ2-7,TRBV6-5,.,TGTGCCAGCAGCAAACTAGCGGGAGACTACGAGCAGTACTTC,CASSKLAGDYEQYF
16,.,TRBJ1-6,TRBV6-6,once,TGTGCCAGCAACCCGCTGGAGAACTCCTATAATTCACCCCTCCACTTT,CASNPLENSYNSPLHF
15,TRBD1,TRBJ2-7,TRBV5-1,.,TGCGCCAGCAGCTTTGGACAGGGGGCTACCTACGAGCAGTACTTC,CASSFGQGATYEQYF
14,.,TRBJ2-7,TRBV9,.,TGTACCAGCAGCGTAGCGGGACAGGGCTACGAGCAGTACTTC,CTSSVAGQGYEQYF
12,.,TRBJ2-1,TRBV7-9,.,TGTGCCAGCAGCTTAACAACGGGTGAGCAGTTCTTC,CASSLTTGEQFF